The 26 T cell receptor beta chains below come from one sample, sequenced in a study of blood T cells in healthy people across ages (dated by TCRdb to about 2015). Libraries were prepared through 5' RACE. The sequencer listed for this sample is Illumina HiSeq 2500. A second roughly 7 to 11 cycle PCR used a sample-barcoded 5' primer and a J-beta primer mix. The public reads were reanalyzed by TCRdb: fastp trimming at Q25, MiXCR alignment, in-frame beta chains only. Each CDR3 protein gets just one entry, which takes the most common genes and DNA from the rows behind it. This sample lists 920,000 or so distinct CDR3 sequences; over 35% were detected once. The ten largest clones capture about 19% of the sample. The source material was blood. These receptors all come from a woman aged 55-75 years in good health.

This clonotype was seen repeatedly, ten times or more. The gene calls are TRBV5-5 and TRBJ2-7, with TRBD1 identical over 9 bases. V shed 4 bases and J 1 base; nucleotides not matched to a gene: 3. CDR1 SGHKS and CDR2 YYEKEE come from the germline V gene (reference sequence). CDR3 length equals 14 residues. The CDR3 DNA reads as TGTGCCAGCAGCACGGACAGGGGATCCTACGAGCAGTACTTC. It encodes CASSTDRGSYEQYF.

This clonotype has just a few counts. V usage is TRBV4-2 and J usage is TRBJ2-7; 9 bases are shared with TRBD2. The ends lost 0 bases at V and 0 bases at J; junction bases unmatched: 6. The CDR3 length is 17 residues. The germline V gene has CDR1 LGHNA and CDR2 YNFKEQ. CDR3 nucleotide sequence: TGTGCCAGCAGCCAAGAACTAGCGACTAGCGGCTCCTACGAGCAGTACTTC. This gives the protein CASSQELATSGSYEQYF.

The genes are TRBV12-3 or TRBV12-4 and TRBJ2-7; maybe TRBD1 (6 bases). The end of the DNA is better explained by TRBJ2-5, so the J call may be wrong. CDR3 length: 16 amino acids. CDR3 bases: TGTGCCAGCAGTTTATCTGAACAGGGAGTTAAAGAGACCCAGTACTTC. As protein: CASSLSEQGVKETQYF.

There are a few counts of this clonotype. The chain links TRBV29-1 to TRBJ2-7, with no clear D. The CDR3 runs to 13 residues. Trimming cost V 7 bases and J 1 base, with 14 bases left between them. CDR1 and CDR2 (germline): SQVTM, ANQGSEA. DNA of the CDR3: TGCAGCGCGATAGTTGGCTTTTCCTACGAGCAGTACTTC. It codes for CSAIVGFSYEQYF.

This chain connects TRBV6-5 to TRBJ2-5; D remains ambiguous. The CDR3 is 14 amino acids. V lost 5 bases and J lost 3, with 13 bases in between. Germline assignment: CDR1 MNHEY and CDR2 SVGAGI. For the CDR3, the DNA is TGTGCCAGCAGTACGGGCAGCAGTAAAGAGACCCAGTACTTC. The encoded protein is CASSTGSSKETQYF.

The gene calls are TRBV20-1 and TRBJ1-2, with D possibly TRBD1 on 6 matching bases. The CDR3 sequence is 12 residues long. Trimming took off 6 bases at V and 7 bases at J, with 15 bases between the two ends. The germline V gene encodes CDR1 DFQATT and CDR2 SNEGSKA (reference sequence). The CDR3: CSALDPGAGYTF. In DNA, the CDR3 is TGCAGTGCCCTAGACCCGGGGGCTGGCTACACCTTC.

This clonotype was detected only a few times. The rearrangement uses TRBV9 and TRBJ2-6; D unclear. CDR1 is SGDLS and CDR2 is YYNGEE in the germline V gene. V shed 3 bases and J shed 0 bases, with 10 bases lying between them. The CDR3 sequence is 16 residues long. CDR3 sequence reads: CASSDRLFSGANVLTF. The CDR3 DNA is TGTGCCAGCAGCGATAGACTCTTCTCTGGGGCCAACGTCCTGACTTTC.

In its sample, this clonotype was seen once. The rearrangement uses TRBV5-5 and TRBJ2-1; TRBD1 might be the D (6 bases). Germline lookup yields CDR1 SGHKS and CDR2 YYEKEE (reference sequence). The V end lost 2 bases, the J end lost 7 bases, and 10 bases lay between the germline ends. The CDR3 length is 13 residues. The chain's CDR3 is CASSLQGTNEQFF. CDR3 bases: TGTGCCAGCAGCTTACAGGGTACGAATGAGCAGTTCTTC.

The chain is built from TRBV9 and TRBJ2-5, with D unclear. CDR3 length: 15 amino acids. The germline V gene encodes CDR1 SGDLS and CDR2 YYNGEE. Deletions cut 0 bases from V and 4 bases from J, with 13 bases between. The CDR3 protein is CASSVATNPRETQYF. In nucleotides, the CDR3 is TGTGCCAGCAGCGTAGCTACTAACCCTAGAGAGACCCAGTACTTC. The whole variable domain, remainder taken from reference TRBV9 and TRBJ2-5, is DSGVTQTPKHLITATGQRVTLRCSPRSGDLSVYWYQQSLDQGLQFLIQYYNGEERAKGNILERFSAQQFPDLHSELNLSSLELGDSALYFCASSVATNPRETQYFGPGTRLLVL.

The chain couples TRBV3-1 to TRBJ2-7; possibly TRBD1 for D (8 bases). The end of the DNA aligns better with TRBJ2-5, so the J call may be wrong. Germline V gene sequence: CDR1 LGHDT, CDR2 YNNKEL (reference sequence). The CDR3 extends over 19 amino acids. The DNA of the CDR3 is TGTGCCAGCAGCCAAGGAGGCCAGGGGGCGGGAGTTCGAAGGAAGACCCAGTACTTC. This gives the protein CASSQGGQGAGVRRKTQYF.

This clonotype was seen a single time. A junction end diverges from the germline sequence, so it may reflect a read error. This chain's CDR3 is CASGQDVATRGEQFF. As DNA, the CDR3 is TGCGCCAGCGGCCAAGACGTGGCCACAAGGGGTGAGCAGTTCTTC. The chain recombines TRBV4-1 with TRBJ2-1; a weak D match, TRBD1 (5 bases). CDR3 size: 15 residues. Germline loops: CDR1 MGHRA, CDR2 YSYEKL.

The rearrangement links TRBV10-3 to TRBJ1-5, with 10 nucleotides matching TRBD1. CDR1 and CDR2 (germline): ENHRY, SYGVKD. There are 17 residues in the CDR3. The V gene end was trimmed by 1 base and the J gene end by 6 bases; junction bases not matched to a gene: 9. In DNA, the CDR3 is TGTGCCATCAGTGAGTGGGGGACAGGGGCCGTTTTTCAGCCCCAGCATTTT. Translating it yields CAISEWGTGAVFQPQHF.

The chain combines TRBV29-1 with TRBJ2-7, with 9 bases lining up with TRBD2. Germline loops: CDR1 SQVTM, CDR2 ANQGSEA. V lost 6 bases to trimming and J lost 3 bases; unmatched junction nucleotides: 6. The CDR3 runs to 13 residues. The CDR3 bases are TGCAGCGTCTATAGCGGGAGTTACTACGAGCAGTACTTC. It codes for CSVYSGSYYEQYF.

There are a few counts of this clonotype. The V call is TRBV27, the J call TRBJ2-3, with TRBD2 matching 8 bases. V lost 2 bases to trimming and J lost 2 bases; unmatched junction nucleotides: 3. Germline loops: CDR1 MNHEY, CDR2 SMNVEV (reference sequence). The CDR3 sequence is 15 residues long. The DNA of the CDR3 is TGTGCCAGCAGTTTAACCGGGAGGGCCACAGATACGCAGTATTTT. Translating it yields CASSLTGRATDTQYF.

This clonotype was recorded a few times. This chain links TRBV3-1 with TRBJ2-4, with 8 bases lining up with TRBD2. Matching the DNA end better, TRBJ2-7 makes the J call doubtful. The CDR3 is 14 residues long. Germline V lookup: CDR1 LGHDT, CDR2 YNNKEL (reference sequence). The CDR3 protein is CASSPAHGRGEQYF. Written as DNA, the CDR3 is TGTGCCAGCAGCCCAGCCCACGGGAGGGGCGAGCAGTACTTC.

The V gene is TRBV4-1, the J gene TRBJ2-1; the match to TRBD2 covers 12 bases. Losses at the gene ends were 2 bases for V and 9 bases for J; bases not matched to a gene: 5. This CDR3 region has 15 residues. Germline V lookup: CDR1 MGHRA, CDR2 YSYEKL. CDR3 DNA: TGCGCCAGCAGCCAACCGACTAGCGGGAGAGGTGAGCAGTTCTTC. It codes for CASSQPTSGRGEQFF.

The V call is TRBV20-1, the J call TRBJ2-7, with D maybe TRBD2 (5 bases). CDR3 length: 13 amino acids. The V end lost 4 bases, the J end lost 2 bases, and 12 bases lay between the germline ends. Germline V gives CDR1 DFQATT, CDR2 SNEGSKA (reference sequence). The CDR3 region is CSATYSGPYEQYF. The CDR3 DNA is TGCAGTGCTACTTACAGCGGACCCTACGAGCAGTACTTC.

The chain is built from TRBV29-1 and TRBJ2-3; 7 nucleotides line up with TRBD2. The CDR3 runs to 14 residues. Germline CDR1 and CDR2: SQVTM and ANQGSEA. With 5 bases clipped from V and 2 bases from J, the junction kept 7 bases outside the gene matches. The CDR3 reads CSVILRGTTDTQYF. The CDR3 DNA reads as TGCAGCGTTATACTGCGGGGGACCACAGATACGCAGTATTTT.

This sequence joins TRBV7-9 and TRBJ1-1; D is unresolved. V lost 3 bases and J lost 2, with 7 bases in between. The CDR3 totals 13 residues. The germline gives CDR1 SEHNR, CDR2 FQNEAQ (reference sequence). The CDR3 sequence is CASSFFENTEAFF. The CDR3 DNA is TGTGCCAGCAGCTTTTTCGAAAACACTGAAGCTTTCTTT. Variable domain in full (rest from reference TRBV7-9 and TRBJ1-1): DTGVSQNPRHKITKRGQNVTFRCDPISEHNRLYWYRQTLGQGPEFLTYFQNEAQLEKSRLLSDRFSAERPKGSFSTLEIQRTEQGDSAMYLCASSFFENTEAFFGQGTRLTVV.

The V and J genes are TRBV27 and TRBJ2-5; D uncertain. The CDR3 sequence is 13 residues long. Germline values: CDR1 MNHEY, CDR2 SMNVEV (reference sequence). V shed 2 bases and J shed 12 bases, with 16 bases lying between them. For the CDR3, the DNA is TGTGCCAGCAGTTTAACGGAACAGACTCGAAAGTACTTC. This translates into CASSLTEQTRKYF.

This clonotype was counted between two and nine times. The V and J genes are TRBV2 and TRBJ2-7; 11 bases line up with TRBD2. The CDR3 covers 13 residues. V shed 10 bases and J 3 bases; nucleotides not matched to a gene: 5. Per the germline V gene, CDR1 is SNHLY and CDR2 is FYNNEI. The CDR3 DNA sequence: TGTGCCACCAATAGCGGGAGGGACTACGAGCAGTACTTC. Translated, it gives CATNSGRDYEQYF.

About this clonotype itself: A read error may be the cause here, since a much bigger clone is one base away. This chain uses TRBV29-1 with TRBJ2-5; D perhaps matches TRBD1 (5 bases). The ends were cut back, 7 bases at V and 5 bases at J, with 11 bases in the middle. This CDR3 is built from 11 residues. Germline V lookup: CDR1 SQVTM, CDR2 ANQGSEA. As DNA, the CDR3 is TGCAGCGGTGGCAGGGTGGAGACCCAGTACTTC. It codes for CSGGRVETQYF. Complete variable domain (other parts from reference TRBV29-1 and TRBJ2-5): SAVISQKPSRDICQRGTSLTIQCQVDSQVTMMFWYRQQPGQSLTLIATANQGSEATYESGFVIDKFPISRPNLTFSTLTVSNMSPEDSSIYLCSGGRVETQYFGPGTRLLVL.

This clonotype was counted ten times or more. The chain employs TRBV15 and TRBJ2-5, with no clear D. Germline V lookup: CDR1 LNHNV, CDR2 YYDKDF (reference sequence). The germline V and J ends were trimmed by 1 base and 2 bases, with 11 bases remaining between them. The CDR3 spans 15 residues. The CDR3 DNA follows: TGTGCCACCAGCAGAGGCCCCAACAGACAAGAGACCCAGTACTTC. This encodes CATSRGPNRQETQYF.

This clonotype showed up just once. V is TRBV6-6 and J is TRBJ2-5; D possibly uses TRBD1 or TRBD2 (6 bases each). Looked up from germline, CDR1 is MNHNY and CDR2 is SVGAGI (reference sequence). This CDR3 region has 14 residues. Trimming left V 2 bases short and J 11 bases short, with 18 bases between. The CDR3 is CASSYATGRSEQYF. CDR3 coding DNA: TGTGCCAGCAGTTACGCAACAGGGAGGAGTGAGCAGTACTTC.

CDR3 sequence (DNA): TGCAGTGCTAGAGGACTAGCCGCTAGCACAGATACGCAGTATTTT. It translates to CSARGLAASTDTQYF. This sequence joins TRBV20-1 and TRBJ2-3, with 7 bases lining up with TRBD2. Germline V lookup: CDR1 DFQATT, CDR2 SNEGSKA (reference sequence). The CDR3 loop spans 15 amino acids. J gave up 0 bases and V 1 base, and 4 bases lay outside the gene matches.

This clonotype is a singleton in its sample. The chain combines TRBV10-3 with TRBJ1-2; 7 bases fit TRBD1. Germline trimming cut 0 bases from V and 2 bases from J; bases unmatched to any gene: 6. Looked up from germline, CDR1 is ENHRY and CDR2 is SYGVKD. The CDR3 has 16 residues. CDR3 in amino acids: CAISESSAGGNYGYTF. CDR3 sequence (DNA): TGTGCCATCAGTGAGTCCTCGGCAGGGGGAAACTATGGCTACACCTTC.